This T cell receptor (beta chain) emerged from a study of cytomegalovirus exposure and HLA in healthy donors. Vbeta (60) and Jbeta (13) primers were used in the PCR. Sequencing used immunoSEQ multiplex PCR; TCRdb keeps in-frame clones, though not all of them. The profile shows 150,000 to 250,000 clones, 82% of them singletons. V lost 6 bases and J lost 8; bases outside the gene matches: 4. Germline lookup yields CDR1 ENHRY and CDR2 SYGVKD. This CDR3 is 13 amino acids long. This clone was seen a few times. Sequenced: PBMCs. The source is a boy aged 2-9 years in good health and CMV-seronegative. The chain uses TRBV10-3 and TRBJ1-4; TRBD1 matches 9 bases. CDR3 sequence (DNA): TGTGCCATCAGGGGGACAGGGAAGGAAAAACTGTTTTTT. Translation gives CAIRGTGKEKLFF.